Listed below are T cell receptor beta chains from one sample, sequenced in a study of blood T cell repertoires in COVID-19. Clones were sequenced by immunoSEQ multiplex PCR, and TCRdb holds only the in-frame ones, with some missing. The table shows 100,000 to 150,000 clones, with approximately 85% occurring only once. The sample taken for sequencing was peripheral blood. Receptors originate from a man aged 30-40 years with COVID-19, enrolled during active disease. The CDR3 runs from the conserved cysteine through the conserved F or W. D genes are given only for firm matches. Size is omitted from some rows. Given values are once, few, many or a class for expanded clones.

v_call	j_call	d_call	clone_size	cdr3_nt	cdr3_aa
TRBV7-9	TRBJ2-1	TRBD2	-	TGTGCCAGCTTCCGTAGCGGGGCAAACAATGAGCAGTTCTTC	CASFRSGANNEQFF
TRBV24-1	TRBJ1-5	-	-	TGTGCCACCAGTGACCGGAATCAGCCCCAGCATTTT	CATSDRNQPQHF
TRBV30	TRBJ1-2	TRBD1	-	TGTGCCTGGAGTGTATGGACAGGCCCAGCTAACTATGGCTACACCTTC	CAWSVWTGPANYGYTF
TRBV5-1	TRBJ2-7	-	-	TGCGCCCGCGGTGGGGGGAGGGGGAGCAACGAGCAGTACTTC	CARGGGRGSNEQYF
TRBV5-1	TRBJ2-3	TRBD2	-	TGCGCCAGCAGCCTGGCTCTAGCGGAGCGCACAGATACGCAGTATTTT	CASSLALAERTDTQYF
TRBV28	TRBJ1-4	-	once	TGTGCCAGCAGTTTATTCCGGACTGCCGCAACTAATGAAAAACTGTTTTTT	CASSLFRTAATNEKLFF
TRBV5-1	TRBJ1-1	TRBD1	-	TGCGCCAGCAGCTTGGGGGACAGGGGAATCCGAGAGAACACTGAAGCTTTCTTT	CASSLGDRGIRENTEAFF
TRBV9	TRBJ2-5	-	-	TGTGCCAGCAGCGTCACAGACCCCGACCAGTACTTC	CASSVTDPDQYF
TRBV7-6	TRBJ1-6	-	-	TGTGCCAGCAGCTTAACGAGTGCCTATAATTCACCCCTCCACTTT	CASSLTSAYNSPLHF
TRBV2	TRBJ1-5	TRBD1	-	TGTGCCAGCAGTCGACAGGGCCTAGGAGGCAATCAGCCCCAGCATTTT	CASSRQGLGGNQPQHF
TRBV18	TRBJ2-1	TRBD2	-	TGTGCCAGCTCTTCCCTTAGCGGGCTAGCGGAGCGCCCAAACAATGAGCAGTTCTTC	CASSSLSGLAERPNNEQFF
TRBV19	TRBJ1-5	-	-	TGTGCCAGTAGTGGGACTCCTTCCGGGAATCAGCCCCAGCATTTT	CASSGTPSGNQPQHF
TRBV5-6	TRBJ1-6	TRBD1	-	TGTGCCAGCAGCCACAGTTCGGACAGGGCAAATTCACCCCTCCACTTT	CASSHSSDRANSPLHF
TRBV7-8	TRBJ2-3	TRBD1	-	TGTGCCAGCAGCTTAGCCCTGGACAGGATTCGCACAGATACGCAGTATTTT	CASSLALDRIRTDTQYF
TRBV7-3	TRBJ2-1	-	many	TGTGCCAGCAGCTTAAGCGGGTACAATGAGCAGTTCTTC	CASSLSGYNEQFF
TRBV3-1/TRBV3-2	TRBJ2-7	TRBD1	few	TGTGCCAGCAGCCAACCCCCAGGGGGTCTTCAGTACTTC	CASSQPPGGLQYF
TRBV4-1	TRBJ1-5	-	-	TGCGCCAGCAGCCAGGGAGGGGAATATAGCAATCAGCCCCAGCATTTT	CASSQGGEYSNQPQHF
TRBV19	TRBJ1-2	-	once	TGTGCCAGTAGTATGGTTGGTGGCGGCGGGGACTTTTTTAACTATGGCTACACCTTC	CASSMVGGGGDFFNYGYTF
TRBV30	TRBJ1-1	TRBD1	-	TGTGCCTGGAGTGTAAACTGGGACAGAATTAACACTGAAGCTTTCTTT	CAWSVNWDRINTEAFF
TRBV7-9	TRBJ2-1	-	-	TGTGCCAGCAGCTCTTCGACTGAAAATGAGCAGTTCTTC	CASSSSTENEQFF
TRBV6-5	TRBJ2-3	-	-	TGTGCCAGCCGGGGTAGCGGCACAGATACGCAGTATTTT	CASRGSGTDTQYF
TRBV7-8	TRBJ1-5	-	-	TGTGCCAGCAGCCTCAACCCACAGGGAAGGGCCAATCAGCCCCAGCATTTT	CASSLNPQGRANQPQHF
TRBV10-3	TRBJ2-3	TRBD2	-	TGTGCCATCAGTGAGTCGGGGAGCGGGAGTGTACAAGATACGCAGTATTTT	CAISESGSGSVQDTQYF
TRBV30	TRBJ2-3	TRBD1	-	TGTGCCTGGAGTTCGACAGGGGCTGTAGATACGCAGTATTTT	CAWSSTGAVDTQYF
TRBV15	TRBJ1-3	-	-	TGTGCCACCAGCAGAGAGCGGGGGGCCTCTGGAAACACCATATATTTT	CATSRERGASGNTIYF
TRBV6-2/TRBV6-3	TRBJ2-7	TRBD1	-	TGTGCCAGCAGTTCCCTGGACAGGGGGCTGGACGAGCAGTACTTC	CASSSLDRGLDEQYF
TRBV18	TRBJ1-4	-	-	TGTGCCAGCTCTCCGGGAACAACTAATGAAAAACTGTTTTTT	CASSPGTTNEKLFF
TRBV7-2	TRBJ2-5	TRBD2	-	TGTGCCAGCAGCTTATCTGGTAGCGGGGGCCAAGAGACCCAGTACTTC	CASSLSGSGGQETQYF
TRBV10-3	TRBJ2-5	TRBD1	-	TGTGCCATCAGTGAGCACAGGGGTGAGACCCAGTACTTC	CAISEHRGETQYF
TRBV3-1/TRBV3-2	TRBJ1-1	-	-	TGTGCCAGCAGCCAAGTGCGGAACACTGAAGCTTTCTTT	CASSQVRNTEAFF
TRBV19	TRBJ1-6	TRBD1	-	TGTGCCAGTAGAGGGACAGGCGGTAATTCACCCCTCCACTTT	CASRGTGGNSPLHF
TRBV27	TRBJ2-3	TRBD2	-	TGTGCCAGCAGTTTATATCCCGGACTAGCGGGCGCAGATACGCAGTATTTT	CASSLYPGLAGADTQYF
TRBV28	TRBJ2-5	-	-	TGTGCCAGCAGTTGGACTGATAAAGAGACCCAGTACTTC	CASSWTDKETQYF
TRBV5-4	TRBJ2-5	-	-	TGTGCCAGCACTTTGGGGGGAGGTCGGGTTGAGACCCAGTACTTC	CASTLGGGRVETQYF
TRBV4-1	TRBJ2-6	TRBD2	-	TGCGCCAGCAGCCAAGATCCGGGGGGAACAGGGGCCAACGTCCTGACTTTC	CASSQDPGGTGANVLTF
TRBV5-4	TRBJ2-7	TRBD2	-	TGTGCCAGCAGCTATGGGACTAGCGGCTCGGGGGAGCAGTACTTC	CASSYGTSGSGEQYF
TRBV7-7	TRBJ2-1	TRBD2	-	TGTGCCAGCAGCCCCCTAGCGGGAGCTCCCCATGAGCAGTTCTTC	CASSPLAGAPHEQFF
TRBV5-5	TRBJ1-3	-	few	TGTGCCAGCAGCACCAGGGGAGCCCCGAAGGGATTTGGAAACACCATATATTTT	CASSTRGAPKGFGNTIYF
TRBV2	TRBJ2-7	-	once	TGTGCCAGACAGCGACAGGGAGGTACCTACGAGCAGTACTTC	CARQRQGGTYEQYF
TRBV24-1	TRBJ2-1	TRBD1	-	TGTGCCACCAGTGCGACAGGGGGTATCTATGAGCAGTTCTTC	CATSATGGIYEQFF
TRBV5-4	TRBJ1-2	-	few	TGTGCCAGCAGCCCGTCCCGGGACAAGGGCGTGAACTATGGCTACACCTTC	CASSPSRDKGVNYGYTF
TRBV6-5	TRBJ1-3	TRBD1	few	TGTGCCTCCCACGACAGGGAGGCTGGAAACACCATATATTTT	CASHDREAGNTIYF
TRBV2	TRBJ2-5	-	few	TGTGCCAGCAGTGAAGAGGCAGGGCCCCTCCAAGAGACCCAGTACTTC	CASSEEAGPLQETQYF